This T cell receptor beta chain emerged from a study of shared clonotypes between healthy human individuals. General study points: The study found lower generation probabilities in non-shared clonotypes than in those shared by all four donors.

Of note for this clone: Its specificity is unknown.

CD45RO-negative, CCR7-positively selected cells formed the naive CD8 fraction, excluding terminally differentiated effector memory CD45RA+ cells. All the donors were Caucasian adults who lived in Nashville, Tennessee. With V trimmed by 7 bases and J by 3 bases, 7 bases remained unmatched. This CDR3 is built from 14 residues. Germline assignment: CDR1 WSHSY and CDR2 SAAADI. Method: immunoSEQ multiplex PCR; TCRdb's copy keeps in-frame clones and lacks some. The sample holds some 2 million clones; about 94% are singletons and the top ten take about 1.1%. Input material: naive CD8+ T cells sorted from blood. This rearrangement joins TRBV10-2 to TRBJ2-7; 9 positions agree with TRBD1. The TCR originated in a young man in good health. This chain's CDR3 is CASIRQGVGYEQYF. CDR3 in DNA: TGCGCCAGCATTAGACAGGGGGTCGGCTACGAGCAGTACTTC.